This T cell receptor (beta chain) comes out of a study of cytomegalovirus exposure and HLA in healthy donors. Overall study: A prior study identified approximately 110 million unique TCR beta sequences from about 179 million T cells. Whole-study results and caveats: Earlier analysis found most TCR beta V segments productive about 90% or about 30% of the time. Researchers catalogued under 200 TCR beta chains as cytomegalovirus-associated.

As to this clone: The antigen is not known.

PCR primers comprised 60 Vbeta and 13 Jbeta primers. Authors' processing steps: Around 10 million of the approximately 80 million unique TCR beta chains counted in a later analysis were shared. Generated by immunoSEQ multiplex PCR, the TCRdb table keeps only in-frame clones and is missing some. The DNA gave D and trimming, while V, J and clone size come from that table. The sample includes around 130,000 clones, roughly 82% of them seen just once. Germline V lookup: CDR1 SNHLY, CDR2 FYNNEI. The J segment lost 5 bases and the V segment lost 6 bases, leaving 6 bases of the junction unmatched. This CDR3 contains 15 residues.

This rearrangement joins TRBV2 to TRBJ2-2; 10 nucleotides line up with TRBD1. The source of this sequence is a man in his late teens or twenties in good health and CMV-seropositive. Sequencing used PBMCs. As DNA, the CDR3 is TGTGCCAGCAGAGACAGGGGGCGCGGTACCGGGGAGCTGTTTTTT. Encoded protein: CASRDRGRGTGELFF.